This TCR beta chain was captured in a study of T cell responses to AZD1222 COVID-19 vaccine. CDR1 and CDR2 (germline): SEHNR, FQNEAQ (reference sequence). This CDR3 has 12 amino acids. The J segment lost 8 bases and the V segment lost 6 bases, leaving 4 bases of the junction unmatched. Sequenced by immunoSEQ multiplex PCR; TCRdb stores in-frame clones only, minus some. The sample contains around 110,000 clones, almost 90% of which appear only once. The V call is TRBV7-9, the J call TRBJ1-5; TRBD1 agrees at 7 bases. This receptor was identified in an adult in good health. Sequenced here: peripheral blood, sampled on day 0 of AZD1222 vaccination. The CDR3 here is CASSSQGEPQHF. CDR3 coding DNA: TGTGCCAGCAGTTCCCAGGGGGAGCCCCAGCATTTT.